The clone carrying this TCR beta chain came up many times. Its antigen remains unknown. The data were taken from a study of T cells after yellow fever vaccination. Findings of the study overall: Overlap between CD4 and CD8 compartments was detected for a small share of clonotypes.

TCRdb called the 5' RACE reads again in MiXCR, with one record for every CDR3 protein. The sample includes about 370,000 distinct CDR3 sequences, 9.5% to 13% seen only once; the top ten take roughly 18%. This receptor was identified in a man aged 18 to 29 who received the YFV17D yellow fever vaccine. This material consisted of PBMCs, taken on the day of the first yellow fever vaccination.

CDR3 protein: CASSPRTSGGAKDTQYF. DNA for the CDR3: TGTGCCAGCAGCCCCAGGACTAGCGGGGGGGCTAAAGATACGCAGTATTTT. The gene calls are TRBV7-2 and TRBJ2-3, with 15 nucleotides matching TRBD2. Germline V gene sequence: CDR1 SGHTA, CDR2 FQGNSA. The CDR3 length is 17 residues. V trimming: 5 bases; J trimming: 5 bases; junction bases outside the gene matches: 8.